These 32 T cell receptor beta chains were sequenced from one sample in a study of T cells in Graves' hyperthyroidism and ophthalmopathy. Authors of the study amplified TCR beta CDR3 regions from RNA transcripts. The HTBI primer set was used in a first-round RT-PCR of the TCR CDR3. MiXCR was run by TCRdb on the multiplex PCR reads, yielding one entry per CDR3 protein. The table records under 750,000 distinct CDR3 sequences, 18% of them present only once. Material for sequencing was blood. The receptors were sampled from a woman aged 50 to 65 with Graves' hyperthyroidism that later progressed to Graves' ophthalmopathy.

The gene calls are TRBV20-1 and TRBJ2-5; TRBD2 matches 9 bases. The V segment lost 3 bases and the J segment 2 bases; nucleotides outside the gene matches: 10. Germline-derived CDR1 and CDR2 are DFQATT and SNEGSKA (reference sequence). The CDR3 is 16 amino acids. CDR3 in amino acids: CSASGSRGGTQETQYF. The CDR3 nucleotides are TGCAGTGCTAGTGGCTCGCGGGGGGGGACACAAGAGACCCAGTACTTC.

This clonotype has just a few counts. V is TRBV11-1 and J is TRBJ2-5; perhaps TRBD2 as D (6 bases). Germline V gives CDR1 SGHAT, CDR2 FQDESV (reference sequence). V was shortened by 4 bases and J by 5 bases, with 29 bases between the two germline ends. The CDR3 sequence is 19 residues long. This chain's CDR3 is CASSSLRLASESFQETQYF. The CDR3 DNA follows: TGTGCCAGCAGCTCCCTCCGCCTGGCTAGCGAATCCTTCCAGGAGACCCAGTACTTC.

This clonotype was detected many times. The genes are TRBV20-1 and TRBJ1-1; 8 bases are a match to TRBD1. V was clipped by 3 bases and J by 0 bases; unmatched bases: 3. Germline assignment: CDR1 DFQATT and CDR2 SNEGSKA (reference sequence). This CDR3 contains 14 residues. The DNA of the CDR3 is TGCAGTGCTAGCCAGGGGGCGTTGAACACTGAAGCTTTCTTT. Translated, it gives CSASQGALNTEAFF.

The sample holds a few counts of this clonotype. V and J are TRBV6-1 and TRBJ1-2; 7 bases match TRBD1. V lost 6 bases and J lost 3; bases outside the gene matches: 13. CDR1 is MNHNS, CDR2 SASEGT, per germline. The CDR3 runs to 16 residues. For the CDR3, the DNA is TGTGCCAGCAGACCACTCGGGACAGTTACACACTATGGCTACACCTTC. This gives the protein CASRPLGTVTHYGYTF.

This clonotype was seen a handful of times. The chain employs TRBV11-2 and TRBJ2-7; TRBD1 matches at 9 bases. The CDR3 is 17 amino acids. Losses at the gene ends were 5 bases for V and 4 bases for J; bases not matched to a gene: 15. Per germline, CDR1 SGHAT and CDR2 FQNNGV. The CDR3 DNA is TGTGCCAGCAGCACAAAAGCGGTTAGGGACAGGGATTACGAGCAGTACTTC. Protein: CASSTKAVRDRDYEQYF.

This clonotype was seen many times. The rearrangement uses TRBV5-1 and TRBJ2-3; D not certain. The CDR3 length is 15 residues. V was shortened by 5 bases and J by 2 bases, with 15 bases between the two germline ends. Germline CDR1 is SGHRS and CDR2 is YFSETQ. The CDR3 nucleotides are TGCGCCAGCAGAGCTTCTCCACAACTCACAGATACGCAGTATTTT. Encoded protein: CASRASPQLTDTQYF.

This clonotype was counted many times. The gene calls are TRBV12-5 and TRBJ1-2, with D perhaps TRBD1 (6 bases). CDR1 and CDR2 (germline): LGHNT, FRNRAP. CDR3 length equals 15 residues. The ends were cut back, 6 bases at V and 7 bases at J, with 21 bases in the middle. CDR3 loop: CASGRTVQGARGYTF. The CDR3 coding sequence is TGTGCTAGTGGCCGTACCGTACAGGGTGCGCGTGGCTACACCTTC.

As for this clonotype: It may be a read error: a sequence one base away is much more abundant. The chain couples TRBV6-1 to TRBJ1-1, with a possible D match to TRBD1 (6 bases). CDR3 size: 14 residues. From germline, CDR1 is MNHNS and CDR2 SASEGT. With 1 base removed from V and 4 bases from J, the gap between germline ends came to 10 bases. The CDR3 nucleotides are TGTGCCAGCAGTGAAGGGGGGCAGGTCACTGAAGCTTTCTTT. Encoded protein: CASSEGGQVTEAFF.

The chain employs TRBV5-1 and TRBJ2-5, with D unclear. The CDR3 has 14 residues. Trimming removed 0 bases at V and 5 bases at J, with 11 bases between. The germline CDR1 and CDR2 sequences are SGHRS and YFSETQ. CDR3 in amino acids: CASSLEDNAETQYF. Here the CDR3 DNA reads TGCGCCAGCAGCTTGGAAGACAATGCCGAGACCCAGTACTTC.

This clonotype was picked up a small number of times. CDR3 bases: TGTGCCAGCAGCGGCACTACAGGGTATGAGCAGTTCTTC. This translates into CASSGTTGYEQFF. The gene calls are TRBV9 and TRBJ2-1; weak D call: TRBD1 (6 bases). CDR3 length: 13 residues. Trimming left V 3 bases short and J 8 bases short, with 12 bases between. CDR1 is SGDLS, CDR2 YYNGEE, per germline.

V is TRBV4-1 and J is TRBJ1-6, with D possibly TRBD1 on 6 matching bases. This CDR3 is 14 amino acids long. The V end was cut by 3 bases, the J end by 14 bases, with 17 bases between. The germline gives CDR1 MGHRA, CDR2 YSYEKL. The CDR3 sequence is CASSQPQGVVALHF. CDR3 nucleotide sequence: TGCGCCAGCAGCCAGCCACAGGGCGTTGTGGCCCTCCACTTT.

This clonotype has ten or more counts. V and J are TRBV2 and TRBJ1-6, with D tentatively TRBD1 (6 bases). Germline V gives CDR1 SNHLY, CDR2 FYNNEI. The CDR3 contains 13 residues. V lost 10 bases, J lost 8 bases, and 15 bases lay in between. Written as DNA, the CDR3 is TGTGCCATCCAGACAGGACGGGATTCACCCCTCCACTTT. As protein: CAIQTGRDSPLHF.

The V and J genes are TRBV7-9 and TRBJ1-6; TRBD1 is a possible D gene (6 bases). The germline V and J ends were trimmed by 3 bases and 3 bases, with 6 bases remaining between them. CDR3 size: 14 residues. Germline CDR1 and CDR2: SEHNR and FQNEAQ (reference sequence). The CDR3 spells CASSLTGYNSPLHF. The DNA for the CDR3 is TGTGCCAGCAGCTTGACAGGCTATAATTCACCCCTCCACTTT.

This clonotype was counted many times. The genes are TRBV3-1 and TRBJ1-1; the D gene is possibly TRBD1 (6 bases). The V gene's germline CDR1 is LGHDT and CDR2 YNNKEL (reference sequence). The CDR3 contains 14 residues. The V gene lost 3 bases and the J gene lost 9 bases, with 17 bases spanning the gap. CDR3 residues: CASSHAGATSQAFF. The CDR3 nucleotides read TGTGCCAGCAGCCACGCAGGGGCCACGAGTCAAGCTTTCTTT.

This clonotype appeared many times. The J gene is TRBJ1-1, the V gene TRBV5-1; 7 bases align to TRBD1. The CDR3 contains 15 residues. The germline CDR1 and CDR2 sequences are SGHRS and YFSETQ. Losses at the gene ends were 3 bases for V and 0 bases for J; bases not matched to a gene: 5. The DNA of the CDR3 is TGCGCCAGCAGCTCGCAGACAGGGATGAACACTGAAGCTTTCTTT. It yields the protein CASSSQTGMNTEAFF.

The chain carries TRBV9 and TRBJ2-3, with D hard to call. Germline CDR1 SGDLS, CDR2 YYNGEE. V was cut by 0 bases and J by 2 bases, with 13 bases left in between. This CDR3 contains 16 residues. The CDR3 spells CASSVGQGGDTDTQYF. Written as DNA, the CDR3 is TGTGCCAGCAGCGTAGGACAAGGTGGGGACACAGATACGCAGTATTTT.

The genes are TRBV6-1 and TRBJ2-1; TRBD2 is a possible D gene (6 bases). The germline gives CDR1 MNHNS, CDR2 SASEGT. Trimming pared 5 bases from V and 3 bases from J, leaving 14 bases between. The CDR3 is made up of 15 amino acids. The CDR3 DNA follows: TGTGCCAGCAGTCCTCTAGCGCCCTACTACAATGAGCAGTTCTTC. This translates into CASSPLAPYYNEQFF.

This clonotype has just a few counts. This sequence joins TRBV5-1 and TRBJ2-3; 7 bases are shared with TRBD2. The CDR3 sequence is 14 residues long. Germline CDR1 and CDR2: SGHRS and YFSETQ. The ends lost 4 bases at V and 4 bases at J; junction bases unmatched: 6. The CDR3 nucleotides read TGCGCCAGCAGCGGGGGGGGGTTAGCAGATACGCAGTATTTT. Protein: CASSGGGLADTQYF.

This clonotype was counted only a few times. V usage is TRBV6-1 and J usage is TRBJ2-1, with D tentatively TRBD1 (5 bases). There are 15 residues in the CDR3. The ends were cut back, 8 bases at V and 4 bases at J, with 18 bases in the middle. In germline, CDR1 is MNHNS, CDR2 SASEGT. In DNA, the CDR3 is TGTGCCAGCCATTTAGGGCAGGGATTATACAATGAGCAGTTCTTC. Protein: CASHLGQGLYNEQFF.

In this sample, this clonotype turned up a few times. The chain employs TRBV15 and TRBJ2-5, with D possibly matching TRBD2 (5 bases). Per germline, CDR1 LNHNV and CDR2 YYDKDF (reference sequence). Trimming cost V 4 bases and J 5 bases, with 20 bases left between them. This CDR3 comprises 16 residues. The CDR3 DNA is TGTGCCACCAGCATACGCTTTGAGGGCATCGGGGAGACCCAGTACTTC. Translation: CATSIRFEGIGETQYF.

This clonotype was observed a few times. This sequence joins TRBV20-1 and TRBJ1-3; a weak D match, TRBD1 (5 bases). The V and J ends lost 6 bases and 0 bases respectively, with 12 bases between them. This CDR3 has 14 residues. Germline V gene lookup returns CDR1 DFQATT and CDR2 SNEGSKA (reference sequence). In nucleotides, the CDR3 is TGCAGTGCAGAAGACAGCCCCTCTGGAAACACCATATATTTT. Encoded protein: CSAEDSPSGNTIYF.

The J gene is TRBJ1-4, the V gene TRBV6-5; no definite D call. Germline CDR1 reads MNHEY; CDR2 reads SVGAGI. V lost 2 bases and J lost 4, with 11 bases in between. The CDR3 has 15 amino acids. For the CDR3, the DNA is TGTGCCAGCAGTTACCTGGTTGGTGGTAATGAAAAACTGTTTTTT. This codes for CASSYLVGGNEKLFF.

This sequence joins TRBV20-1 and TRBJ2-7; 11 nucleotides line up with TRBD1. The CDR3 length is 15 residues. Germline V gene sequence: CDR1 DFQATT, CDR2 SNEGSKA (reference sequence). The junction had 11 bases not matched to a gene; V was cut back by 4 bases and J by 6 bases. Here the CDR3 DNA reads TGCAGTGCTACCATGGACAGGGGGCTAGTACGCGAGCAGTACTTC. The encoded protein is CSATMDRGLVREQYF.

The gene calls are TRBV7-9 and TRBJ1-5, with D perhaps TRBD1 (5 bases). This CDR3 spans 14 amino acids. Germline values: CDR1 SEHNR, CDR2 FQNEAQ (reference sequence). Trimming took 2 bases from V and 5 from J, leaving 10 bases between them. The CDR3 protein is CASSLQGDHQPQHF. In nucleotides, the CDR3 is TGTGCCAGCAGCTTACAGGGAGACCATCAGCCCCAGCATTTT.

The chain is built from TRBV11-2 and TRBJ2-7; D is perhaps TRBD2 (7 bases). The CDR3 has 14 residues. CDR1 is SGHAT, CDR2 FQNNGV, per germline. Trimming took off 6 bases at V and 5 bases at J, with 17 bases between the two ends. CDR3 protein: CASRNEGGSHEQYF. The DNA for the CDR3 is TGTGCCAGCAGGAACGAGGGGGGGAGTCACGAGCAGTACTTC. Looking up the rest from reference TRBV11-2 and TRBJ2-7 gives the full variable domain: EAGVAQSPRYKIIEKRQSVAFWCNPISGHATLYWYQQILGQGPKLLIQFQNNGVVDDSQLPKDRFSAERLKGVDSTLKIQPAKLEDSAVYLCASRNEGGSHEQYFGPGTRLTVT.

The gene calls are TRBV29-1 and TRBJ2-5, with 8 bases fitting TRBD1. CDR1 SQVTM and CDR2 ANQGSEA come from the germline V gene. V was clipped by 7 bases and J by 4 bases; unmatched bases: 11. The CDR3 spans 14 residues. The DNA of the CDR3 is TGCAGCGGCCAGACAGGGGTTGGACGAGAGACCCAGTACTTC. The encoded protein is CSGQTGVGRETQYF.

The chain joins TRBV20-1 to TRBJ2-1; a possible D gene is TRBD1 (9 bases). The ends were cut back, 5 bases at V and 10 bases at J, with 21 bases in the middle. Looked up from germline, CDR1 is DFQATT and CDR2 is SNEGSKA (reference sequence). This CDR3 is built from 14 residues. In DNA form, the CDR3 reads TGCAGTGCTCCGGGACAGGGAGAGCGGGAGGAGCAGTTCTTC. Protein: CSAPGQGEREEQFF.

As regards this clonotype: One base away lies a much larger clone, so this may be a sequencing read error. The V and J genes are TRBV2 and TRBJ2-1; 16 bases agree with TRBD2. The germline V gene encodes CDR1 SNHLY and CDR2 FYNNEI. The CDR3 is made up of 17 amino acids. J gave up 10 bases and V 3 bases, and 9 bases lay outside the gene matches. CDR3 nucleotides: TGTGCCAGCAGTGAGGGACTAGCGGGGGGGCTTCTCCACGAGCAGTTCTTC. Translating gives CASSEGLAGGLLHEQFF.

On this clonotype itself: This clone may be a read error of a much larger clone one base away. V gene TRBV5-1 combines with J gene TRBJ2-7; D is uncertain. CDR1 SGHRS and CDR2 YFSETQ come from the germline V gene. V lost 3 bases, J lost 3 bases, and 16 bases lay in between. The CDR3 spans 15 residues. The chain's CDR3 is CASSSSGSTGYEQYF. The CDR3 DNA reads TGCGCCAGCAGCTCGTCCGGCAGCACCGGCTACGAGCAGTACTTC.

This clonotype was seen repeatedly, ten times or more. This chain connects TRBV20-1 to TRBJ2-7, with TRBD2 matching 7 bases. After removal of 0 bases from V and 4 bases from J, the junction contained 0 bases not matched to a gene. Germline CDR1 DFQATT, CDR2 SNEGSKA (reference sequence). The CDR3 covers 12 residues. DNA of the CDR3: TGCAGTGCTAGAGAGGGGGGGTACGAGCAGTACTTC. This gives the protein CSAREGGYEQYF.

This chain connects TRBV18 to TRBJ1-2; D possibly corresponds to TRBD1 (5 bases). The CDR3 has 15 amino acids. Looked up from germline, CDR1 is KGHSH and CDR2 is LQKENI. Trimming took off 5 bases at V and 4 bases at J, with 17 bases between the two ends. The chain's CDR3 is CASSEGAGTFYGYTF. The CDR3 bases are TGTGCCAGCTCAGAAGGGGCAGGGACTTTCTATGGCTACACCTTC.

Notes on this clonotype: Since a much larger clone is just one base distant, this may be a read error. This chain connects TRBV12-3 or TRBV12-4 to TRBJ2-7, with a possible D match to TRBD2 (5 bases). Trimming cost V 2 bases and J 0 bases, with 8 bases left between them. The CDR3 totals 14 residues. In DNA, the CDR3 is TGTGCCAGCAGTTTACCGAGGGTCTCCTACGAGCAGTACTTC. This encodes CASSLPRVSYEQYF.